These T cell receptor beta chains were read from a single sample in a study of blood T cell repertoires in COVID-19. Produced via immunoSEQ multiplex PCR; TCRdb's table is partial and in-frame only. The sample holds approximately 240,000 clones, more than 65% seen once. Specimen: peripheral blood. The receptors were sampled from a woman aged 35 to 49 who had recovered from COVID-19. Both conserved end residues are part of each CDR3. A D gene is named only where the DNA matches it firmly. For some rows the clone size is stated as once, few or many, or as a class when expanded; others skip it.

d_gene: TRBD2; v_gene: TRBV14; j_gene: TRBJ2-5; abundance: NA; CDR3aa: CASSQDRSGGRETQYF; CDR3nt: TGTGCCAGCAGCCAAGATAGGAGCGGGGGGCGAGAGACCCAGTACTTC
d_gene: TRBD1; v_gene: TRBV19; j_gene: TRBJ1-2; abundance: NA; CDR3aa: CASNTRQGDGGYTF; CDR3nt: TGTGCCAGCAACACAAGACAGGGAGACGGTGGCTACACCTTC
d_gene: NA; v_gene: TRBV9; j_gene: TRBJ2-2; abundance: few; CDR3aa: CASSANTGELFF; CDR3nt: TGTGCCAGCAGCGCTAACACCGGGGAGCTGTTTTTT
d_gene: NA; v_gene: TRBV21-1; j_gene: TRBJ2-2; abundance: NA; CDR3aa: CASSKMVGGGELFF; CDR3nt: TGTGCCAGCAGCAAGATGGTCGGGGGCGGGGAGCTGTTTTTT
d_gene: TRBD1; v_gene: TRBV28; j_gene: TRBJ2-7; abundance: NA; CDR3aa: CASSLNVPGQNYEQYF; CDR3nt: TGTGCCAGCAGTCTAAACGTACCGGGACAGAATTACGAGCAGTACTTC
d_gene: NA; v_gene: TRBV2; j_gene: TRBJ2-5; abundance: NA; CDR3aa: CASSTEELETQYF; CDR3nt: TGTGCCAGCAGTACCGAGGAGCTAGAGACCCAGTACTTC
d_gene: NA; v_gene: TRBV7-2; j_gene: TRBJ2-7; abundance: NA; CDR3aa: CASSLGGRRGAYEQYF; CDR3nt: TGTGCCAGCAGCTTAGGGGGTAGGAGGGGCGCCTACGAGCAGTACTTC
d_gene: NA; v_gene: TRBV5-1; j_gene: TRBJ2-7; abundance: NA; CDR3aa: CASSLGGASGGEQYF; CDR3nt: TGCGCCAGCAGCTTGGGGGGGGCTTCGGGGGGCGAGCAGTACTTC
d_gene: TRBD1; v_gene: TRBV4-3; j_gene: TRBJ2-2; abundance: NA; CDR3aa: CASSQDTRGPGELFF; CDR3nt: TGCGCCAGCAGCCAAGACACCAGGGGGCCAGGGGAGCTGTTTTTT
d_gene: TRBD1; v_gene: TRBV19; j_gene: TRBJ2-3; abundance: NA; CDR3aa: CASSDRDPDTQYF; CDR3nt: TGTGCCAGTAGCGACAGGGACCCAGATACGCAGTATTTT
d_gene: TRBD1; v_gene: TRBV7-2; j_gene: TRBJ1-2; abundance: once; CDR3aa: CASSFNRDRDGYTF; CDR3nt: TGTGCCAGCAGCTTCAACCGGGACAGGGATGGCTACACCTTC
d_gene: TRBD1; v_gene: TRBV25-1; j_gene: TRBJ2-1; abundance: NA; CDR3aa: CASSERRTGQTYNEQFF; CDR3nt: TGTGCCAGCAGTGAAAGAAGGACAGGTCAGACCTACAATGAGCAGTTCTTC
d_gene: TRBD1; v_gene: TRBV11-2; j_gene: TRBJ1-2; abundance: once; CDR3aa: CASSLWTGGGYTF; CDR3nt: TGTGCCAGCAGCCTTTGGACAGGGGGTGGCTACACCTTC
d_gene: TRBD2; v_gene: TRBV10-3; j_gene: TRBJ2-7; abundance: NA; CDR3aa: CAISEGTSGGHEQYF; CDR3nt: TGTGCCATCAGTGAAGGGACTAGCGGGGGGCACGAGCAGTACTTC
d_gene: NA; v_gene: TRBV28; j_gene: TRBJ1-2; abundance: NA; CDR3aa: CASRPYTGNYGYTF; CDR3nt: TGTGCCAGCAGGCCGTATACAGGGAACTATGGCTACACCTTC
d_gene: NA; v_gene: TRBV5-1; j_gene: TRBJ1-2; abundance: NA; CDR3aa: CASRGPYYGYTF; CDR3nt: TGCGCCAGCAGGGGCCCCTACTATGGCTACACCTTC
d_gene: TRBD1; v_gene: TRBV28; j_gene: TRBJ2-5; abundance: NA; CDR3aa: CASSDPGQGQETQYF; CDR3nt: TGTGCCAGCAGTGATCCGGGACAGGGCCAAGAGACCCAGTACTTC
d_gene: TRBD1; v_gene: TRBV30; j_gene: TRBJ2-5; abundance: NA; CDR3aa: CAWTLRGQVQETQYF; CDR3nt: TGTGCCTGGACACTACGAGGACAGGTGCAAGAGACCCAGTACTTC
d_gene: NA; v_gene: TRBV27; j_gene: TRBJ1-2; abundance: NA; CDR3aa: CASRRTGKYGYTF; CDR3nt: TGTGCCAGCCGAAGGACGGGGAAGTATGGCTACACCTTC
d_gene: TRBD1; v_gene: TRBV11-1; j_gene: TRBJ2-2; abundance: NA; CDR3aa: CASRPTGGNTGELFF; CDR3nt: TGTGCCAGCCGACCCACAGGGGGCAACACCGGGGAGCTGTTTTTT
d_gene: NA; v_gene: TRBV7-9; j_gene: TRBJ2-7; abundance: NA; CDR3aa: CASSSGHAEQYF; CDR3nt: TGTGCCAGCAGCTCCGGACACGCGGAGCAGTACTTC
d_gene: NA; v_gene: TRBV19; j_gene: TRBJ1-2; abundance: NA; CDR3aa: CASSLDNVYGYTF; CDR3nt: TGTGCCAGTAGCCTTGACAACGTCTATGGCTACACCTTC
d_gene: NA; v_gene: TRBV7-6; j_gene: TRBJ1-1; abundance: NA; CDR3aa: CASSKGRQRHTEAFF; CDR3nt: TGTGCCAGCAGTAAAGGCAGACAGAGACACACTGAAGCTTTCTTT
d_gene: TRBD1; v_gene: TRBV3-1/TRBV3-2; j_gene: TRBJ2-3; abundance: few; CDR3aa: CASSRQGVGDTQYF; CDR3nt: TGTGCCAGCAGCCGACAGGGTGTAGGAGATACGCAGTATTTT
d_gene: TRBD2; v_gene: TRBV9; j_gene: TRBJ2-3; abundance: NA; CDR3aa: CASSSQVPGGARGDTQYF; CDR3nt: TGTGCCAGCAGCTCCCAGGTGCCGGGGGGAGCCCGCGGGGATACGCAGTATTTT
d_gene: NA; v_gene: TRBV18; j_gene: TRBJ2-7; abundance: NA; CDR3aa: CASSPLSGSYEQYF; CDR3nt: TGTGCCAGCTCACCACTTTCGGGGTCCTACGAGCAGTACTTC
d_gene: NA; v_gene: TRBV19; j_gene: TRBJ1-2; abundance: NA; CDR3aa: CASSDLGYGYTF; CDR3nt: TGTGCCAGTAGTGACCTAGGCTATGGCTACACCTTC
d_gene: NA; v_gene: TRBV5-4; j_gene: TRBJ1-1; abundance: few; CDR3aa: CASSLAVNTEAFF; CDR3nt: TGTGCCAGCAGCTTGGCCGTGAACACTGAAGCTTTCTTT
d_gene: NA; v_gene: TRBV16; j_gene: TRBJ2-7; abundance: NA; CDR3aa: CASSPQIGGGSLGEQYF; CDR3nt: TGTGCCAGCAGCCCCCAAATTGGAGGGGGCAGCCTCGGCGAGCAGTACTTC